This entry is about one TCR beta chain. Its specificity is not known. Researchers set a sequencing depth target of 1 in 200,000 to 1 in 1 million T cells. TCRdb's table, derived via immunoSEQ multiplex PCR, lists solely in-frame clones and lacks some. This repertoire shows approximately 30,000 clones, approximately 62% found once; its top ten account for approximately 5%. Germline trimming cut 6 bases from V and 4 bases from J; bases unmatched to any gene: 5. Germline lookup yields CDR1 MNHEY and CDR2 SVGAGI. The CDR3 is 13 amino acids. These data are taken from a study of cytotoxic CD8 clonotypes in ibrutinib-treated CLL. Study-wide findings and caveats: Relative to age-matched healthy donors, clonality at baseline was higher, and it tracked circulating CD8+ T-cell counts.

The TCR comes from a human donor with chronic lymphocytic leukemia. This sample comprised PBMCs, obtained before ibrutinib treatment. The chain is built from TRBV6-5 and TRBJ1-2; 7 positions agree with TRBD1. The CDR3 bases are TGTGCCAGCAGACCGGACAGGCCCTATGGCTACACCTTC. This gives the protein CASRPDRPYGYTF.